This T cell receptor (beta chain) was recorded in a study of metastatic and nonmetastatic thyroid tumors. For the study at large: Across blood and tumor or nodule tissue, repertoires from malignant and benign thyroid patients were compared with one another.

Original data processing: The study's classifier, a distant-metastasis tool for papillary thyroid cancer, was built using CDR3 differences across clinicopathological groups. TCRdb reanalyzed the PCR reads via MiXCR. The V and J calls follow TCRdb's processing rather than the paper's. The data contain over 25,000 clones, 15% to 20% of them singletons. Thyroid surgery was performed in patients who had received no treatment beforehand. The CDR3 is made up of 14 amino acids. V lost 7 bases, J lost 5 bases, and 17 bases lay in between. Study findings and constraints: Patients with malignant thyroid tumors reportedly had significantly higher TCR beta diversity than those with benign nodules, in blood and tumor.

This clone occurred a few times. Antigen specificity is unknown. The sample consisted of blood. The sequence was obtained from a female donor with papillary thyroid cancer or a benign thyroid nodule (not recorded which). Some clones in this sample may be carry-over from other donors' samples. The chain has TRBV12-3 or TRBV12-4 and TRBJ1-1, with no clear D. CDR3 bases: TGTGCCAGCATTTCATTAGCAAAGGGTACTGAAGCTTTCTTT. Its protein is CASISLAKGTEAFF.